This T cell receptor beta chain is from a study of identical twins. Study-wide points: Models underestimated TCR alpha sharing (out-of-frame) in monozygotic twins. Reduced insertions were recorded for abundant cord blood beta clonotypes, with no such pattern in memory repertoires.

Template switching, a step in the protocol, added a universal primer site, and cDNA carried unique molecular identifiers. In TCRdb, the 5' RACE reads were re-called with MiXCR into one record per CDR3 protein. The sample consists of a few hundred thousand distinct CDR3 sequences, over 9.5% of them appearing once. Turning to this clonotype: The antigen is not known.

The CDR3 is 16 residues long. The ends lost 3 bases at V and 0 bases at J; junction bases unmatched: 8. This sequence joins TRBV12-3 or TRBV12-4 and TRBJ2-7; 7 positions match TRBD1. The source of this sequence is a man between 50 and 59 years old in good health. The sample comprised memory T cells sorted from blood. CDR3 loop: CASSFGTASSSYEQYF. In DNA, the CDR3 is TGTGCCAGCAGTTTCGGGACAGCTTCCAGCTCCTACGAGCAGTACTTC.